One and the same sample provided the 23 T cell receptor beta chains below, sequenced in a study of blood T cell repertoires in COVID-19. Profiling relied on immunoSEQ multiplex PCR, and the TCRdb table lists in-frame clones only, not all of them. The sample carries about 83,000 clones, 88% recorded once. The specimen sequenced was peripheral blood. The receptors originated from a human donor in a cohort sampled during active COVID-19.

This rearrangement joins TRBV30 to TRBJ1-3, with D possibly TRBD1 on 5 matching bases. The CDR3 covers 14 residues. V lost 0 bases and J 2 bases, leaving 8 bases between the germline ends. Germline V gene sequence: CDR1 GTSNPN, CDR2 SVGIG (reference sequence). CDR3 coding DNA: TGTGCCTGGAGTGTAACCAGGGCTGGAAACACCATATATTTT. Its translation is CAWSVTRAGNTIYF. The complete variable domain, with remaining parts taken from reference TRBV30 and TRBJ1-3, reads SQTIHQWPATLVQPVGSPLSLECTVEGTSNPNLYWYRQAAGRGLQLLFYSVGIGQISSEVPQNLSASRPQDRQFILSSKKLLLSDSGFYLCAWSVTRAGNTIYFGEGSWLTVV.

The chain uses TRBV20-1 and TRBJ2-1; maybe TRBD2 (7 bases). Per the germline V gene, CDR1 is DFQATT and CDR2 is SNEGSKA (reference sequence). The CDR3 length is 17 residues. V lost 3 bases, J lost 4 bases, and 22 bases lay in between. CDR3 sequence (DNA): TGCAGTGCTAGTCCCGCCATCCCCCGGGGGGCTTACAATGAGCAGTTCTTC. This translates into CSASPAIPRGAYNEQFF.

The chain employs TRBV28 and TRBJ1-5; D uncertain. V lost 10 bases to trimming and J lost 0 bases, with 7 bases between them. The CDR3 runs 12 residues. Germline CDR1 MDHEN, CDR2 SYDVKM. CDR3 loop: CATAYSNQPQHF. The DNA of the CDR3 is TGTGCCACCGCGTATAGCAATCAGCCCCAGCATTTT.

This chain connects TRBV7-2 to TRBJ2-5, with no clear D. Germline assignment: CDR1 SGHTA and CDR2 FQGNSA. The CDR3 length is 14 residues. The V and J ends lost 2 bases and 7 bases respectively, with 14 bases between them. This chain's CDR3 is CASSLYSVDGTQYF. The CDR3 DNA is TGTGCCAGCAGCTTATACTCGGTTGATGGGACCCAGTACTTC.

This clone was detected only once. A read error may account for a junction end that differs from germline. The V gene is TRBV10-3, the J gene TRBJ2-3; perhaps TRBD1 as D (6 bases). Germline V CDR1 and CDR2: ENHRY, SYGVKD. The CDR3 totals 15 residues. The CDR3 nucleotides are TGTGCCATCAGTGATTTACAGGGAGCCACAGATACGCAGTGTTTT. This gives the protein CAISDLQGATDTQCF.

The chain links TRBV27 to TRBJ2-7; 7 bases are a match to TRBD1. The CDR3 is 15 amino acids. Germline CDR1 is MNHEY and CDR2 is SMNVEV (reference sequence). The trim removed 4 bases at V and 2 bases at J, leaving 8 bases unmatched. CDR3 in amino acids: CASSSPGQLAYEQYF. The CDR3 coding sequence is TGTGCCAGCAGTTCCCCGGGACAGTTAGCCTACGAGCAGTACTTC.

This chain connects TRBV28 to TRBJ1-6, with 10 bases aligning to TRBD1. The CDR3 is made up of 16 amino acids. Germline values: CDR1 MDHEN, CDR2 SYDVKM. With V trimmed by 5 bases and J by 7 bases, 8 bases remained unmatched. CDR3 sequence (DNA): TGTGCCAGCAGTCTCTCAGGACAGGGGGTAAATTCACCCCTCCACTTT. Its protein is CASSLSGQGVNSPLHF.

The J gene is TRBJ2-7, the V gene TRBV9, with 7 bases fitting TRBD2. The J segment lost 2 bases and the V segment lost 0 bases, leaving 5 bases of the junction unmatched. This CDR3 has 15 amino acids. Germline loops: CDR1 SGDLS, CDR2 YYNGEE. Written as DNA, the CDR3 is TGTGCCAGCAGCGTAGAAGGCGGGGGAACCTACGAGCAGTACTTC. Translating gives CASSVEGGGTYEQYF.

This chain joins TRBV6-5 and TRBJ1-4; tentative D call: TRBD1 (5 bases). The CDR3 has 15 amino acids. CDR1 is MNHEY, CDR2 SVGAGI, per germline. Trimming cost V 8 bases and J 7 bases, with 20 bases left between them. CDR3: CASEFGGDQGEKLFF. Written as DNA, the CDR3 is TGTGCCAGCGAATTTGGGGGGGATCAAGGTGAAAAACTGTTTTTT.

This chain links TRBV21-1 with TRBJ1-1. TRBV21-1 is noted as a pseudogene. This CDR3 is 13 amino acids long. The CDR3 nucleotides read TGTGCCAGCAGGAACGGGAAGAACACTGAAGCTTTCTTT. It codes for CASRNGKNTEAFF.

The V gene is TRBV6-1, the J gene TRBJ2-5; tentative D call: TRBD1 (6 bases). V shed 4 bases and J shed 0 bases, with 15 bases lying between them. CDR3 size: 16 residues. Germline V CDR1 and CDR2: MNHNS, SASEGT. The CDR3 protein is CASSVKGQLNQETQYF. In DNA form, the CDR3 reads TGTGCCAGCAGTGTAAAAGGACAGTTGAACCAAGAGACCCAGTACTTC.

Remarks on this clone: Germline and junction disagree at one end, which may indicate a read error. The genes are TRBV29-1 and TRBJ2-5; maybe TRBD2 (7 bases). CDR3 length: 13 amino acids. Germline V lookup: CDR1 SQVTM, CDR2 ANQGSEA. The CDR3 sequence: CSAEQGGRETQYF. The CDR3 DNA reads as TGCAGCGCTGAACAGGGAGGGAGAGAGACCCAGTACTTC. The entire variable domain, with the rest obtained from reference TRBV29-1 and TRBJ2-5, is as follows: SAVISQKPSRDICQRGTSLTIQCQVDSQVTMMFWYRQQPGQSLTLIATANQGSEATYESGFVIDKFPISRPNLTFSTLTVSNMSPEDSSIYLCSAEQGGRETQYFGPGTRLLVL.

The chain joins TRBV11-3 to TRBJ2-6; 7 positions match TRBD1. The length of the CDR3 is 14 residues. Germline loops: CDR1 SGHNT, CDR2 YENEEA. V shed 5 bases, J shed 2 bases, and the junction held 0 bases outside the gene matches. As DNA, the CDR3 is TGTGCCAGCAGCGACAGGGCTGGGGCCAACGTCCTGACTTTC. It yields the protein CASSDRAGANVLTF.

This clone was picked up one time. CDR3 residues: CASSADIRGDQPQHF. Here the CDR3 DNA reads TGTGCCAGCAGCGCGGACATCCGCGGAGATCAGCCCCAGCATTTT. This sequence joins TRBV7-2 and TRBJ1-5, with D possibly being TRBD1 (5 bases). V dropped 5 bases and J dropped 5 bases, with 16 bases sitting between them. CDR3 size: 15 residues. Germline lookup yields CDR1 SGHTA and CDR2 FQGNSA.

This sequence joins TRBV7-9 and TRBJ1-6; D ambiguous. In germline, CDR1 is SEHNR, CDR2 FQNEAQ (reference sequence). The CDR3 is 13 amino acids. Trimming took off 1 base at V and 9 bases at J, with 7 bases between the two ends. In nucleotides, the CDR3 is TGTGCCAGCAGCTTAGTCGAACTTTCACCCCTCCACTTT. Amino acid sequence: CASSLVELSPLHF. Based on the CDR3 plus reference TRBV7-9 and TRBJ1-6, the full variable domain is DTGVSQNPRHKITKRGQNVTFRCDPISEHNRLYWYRQTLGQGPEFLTYFQNEAQLEKSRLLSDRFSAERPKGSFSTLEIQRTEQGDSAMYLCASSLVELSPLHFGNGTRLTVT.

In its sample, this clone was seen once. The V gene is TRBV7-2, the J gene TRBJ2-5; D is possibly TRBD1 (6 bases). The germline CDR1 and CDR2 sequences are SGHTA and FQGNSA. V was clipped by 3 bases and J by 5 bases, with 22 bases between them. The CDR3 is made up of 17 amino acids. Written as DNA, the CDR3 is TGTGCCAGCAGCTTTAGCAGGGGTGCGGGTATGCTTGAGACCCAGTACTTC. It is translated as CASSFSRGAGMLETQYF. Complete variable domain (other parts from reference TRBV7-2 and TRBJ2-5): GAGVSQSPSNKVTEKGKDVELRCDPISGHTALYWYRQSLGQGLEFLIYFQGNSAPDKSGLPSDRFSAERTGGSVSTLTIQRTQQEDSAVYLCASSFSRGAGMLETQYFGPGTRLLVL.

This clone was observed once. The chain has TRBV5-8 and TRBJ1-1; maybe TRBD1 (5 bases). This CDR3 has 14 amino acids. The germline V gene has CDR1 SGHTS and CDR2 YDEGEE. V lost 5 bases and J 0 bases, leaving 11 bases between the germline ends. The CDR3 sequence is CASRPDRLNTEAFF. The CDR3 bases are TGTGCCAGCAGACCTGACAGATTGAACACTGAAGCTTTCTTT.

The V call is TRBV3-1 (or the pseudogene TRBV3-2), the J call TRBJ2-5; 10 bases are a match to TRBD1. The germline V gene encodes CDR1 LGHDT and CDR2 YNNKEL (reference sequence). The V and J ends lost 4 bases and 5 bases, in that order; junction bases with no gene match: 7. The CDR3 loop spans 15 amino acids. The CDR3 nucleotides read TGTGCCAGCAGCCGGGACAGGGGAGGGCGGGAGACCCAGTACTTC. Translation gives CASSRDRGGRETQYF.

The chain couples TRBV7-2 to TRBJ2-5, with 8 bases that match TRBD2. Germline V gene sequence: CDR1 SGHTA, CDR2 FQGNSA. The CDR3 runs to 15 residues. V shed 4 bases and J 9 bases; nucleotides not matched to a gene: 13. This CDR3 reads CASSSRAGARGAQYF. CDR3 DNA: TGTGCCAGCAGCTCCCGAGCGGGGGCTCGTGGTGCCCAGTACTTC.

The gene calls are TRBV24-1 and TRBJ2-1; 7 bases fit TRBD2. This CDR3 is 14 amino acids long. V gave up 3 bases and J gave up 5 bases; unmatched junction bases: 3. Germline V gene data show CDR1 as KGHDR and CDR2 as SFDVKD. The CDR3 sequence: CATSDLGLDNEQFF. CDR3 bases: TGTGCCACCAGTGATCTCGGACTAGACAATGAGCAGTTCTTC.

The chain couples TRBV19 to TRBJ1-6, with D possibly TRBD1 on 5 matching bases. Germline V gene sequence: CDR1 LNHDA, CDR2 SQIVND (reference sequence). Trimming stripped 7 bases from V and 0 bases from J, with 7 bases between. The CDR3 runs 14 residues. For the CDR3, the DNA is TGTGCCAGTAAGGACAACTCCTATAATTCACCCCTCCACTTT. This codes for CASKDNSYNSPLHF.

The V and J genes are TRBV7-2 and TRBJ2-7; TRBD2 matches at 8 bases. Germline assignment: CDR1 SGHTA and CDR2 FQGNSA. The V segment lost 0 bases and the J segment 6 bases; nucleotides outside the gene matches: 7. The CDR3 has 15 amino acids. The CDR3 spells CASSLASGTRGEQYF. The CDR3 DNA sequence: TGTGCCAGCAGCTTAGCGTCCGGGACTAGGGGCGAGCAGTACTTC.

The CDR3: CSVSGQLYGYTF. The CDR3 DNA sequence: TGCAGCGTTTCAGGGCAGCTCTATGGCTACACCTTC. The J gene is TRBJ1-2, the V gene TRBV29-1; TRBD1 is a possible D gene (5 bases). This CDR3 has 12 residues. Germline V gene data show CDR1 as SQVTM and CDR2 as ANQGSEA. The ends were cut back, 5 bases at V and 4 bases at J, with 11 bases in the middle.